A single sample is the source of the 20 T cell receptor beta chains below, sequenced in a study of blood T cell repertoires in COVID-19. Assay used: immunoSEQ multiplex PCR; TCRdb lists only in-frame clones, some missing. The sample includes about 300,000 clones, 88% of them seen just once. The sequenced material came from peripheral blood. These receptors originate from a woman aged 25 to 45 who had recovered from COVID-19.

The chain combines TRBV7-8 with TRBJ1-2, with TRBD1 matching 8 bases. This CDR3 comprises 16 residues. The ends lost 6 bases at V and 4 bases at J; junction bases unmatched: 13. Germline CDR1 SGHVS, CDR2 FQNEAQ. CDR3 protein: CASSQSRDRYLYGYTF. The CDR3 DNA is TGTGCCAGCAGTCAAAGCCGGGACAGGTACCTCTATGGCTACACCTTC.

CDR3 coding DNA: TGTGCCAGCAGTTACCGAACTAGGGATGAGCAGTTCTTC. The encoded protein is CASSYRTRDEQFF. The chain has TRBV6-6 and TRBJ2-1, with D perhaps TRBD2 (5 bases). V lost 2 bases and J 8 bases, leaving 10 bases between the germline ends. CDR3 length equals 13 residues. The germline gives CDR1 MNHNY, CDR2 SVGAGI (reference sequence).

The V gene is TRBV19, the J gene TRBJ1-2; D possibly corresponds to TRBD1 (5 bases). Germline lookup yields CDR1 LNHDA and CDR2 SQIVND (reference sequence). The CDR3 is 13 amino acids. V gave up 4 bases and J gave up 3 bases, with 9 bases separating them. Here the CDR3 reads CASSTRQYYGYTF. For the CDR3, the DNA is TGTGCCAGTAGTACAAGACAGTACTATGGCTACACCTTC.

The CDR3 sequence is CASSYSGLNYNEQFF. The CDR3 DNA is TGTGCCAGCAGTTACAGCGGGTTAAACTACAATGAGCAGTTCTTC. The chain joins TRBV6-5 to TRBJ2-1, with TRBD2 as a possible D gene (6 bases). V lost 2 bases, J lost 3 bases, and 11 bases lay in between. CDR3 length: 15 amino acids. CDR1 and CDR2 from the germline V gene are MNHEY and SVGAGI.

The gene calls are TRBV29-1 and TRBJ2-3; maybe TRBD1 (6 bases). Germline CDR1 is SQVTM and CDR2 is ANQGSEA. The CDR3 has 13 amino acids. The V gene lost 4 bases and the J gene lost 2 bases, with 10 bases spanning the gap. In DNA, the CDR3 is TGCAGCGTTGGCCAGGGACACACAGATACGCAGTATTTT. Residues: CSVGQGHTDTQYF.

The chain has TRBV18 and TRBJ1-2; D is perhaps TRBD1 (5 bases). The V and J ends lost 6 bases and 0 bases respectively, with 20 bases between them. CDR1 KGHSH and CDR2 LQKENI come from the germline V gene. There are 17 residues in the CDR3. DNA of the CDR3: TGTGCCAGCTCTCGAAACCGGGGGGACTTAGCTAACTATGGCTACACCTTC. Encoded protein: CASSRNRGDLANYGYTF. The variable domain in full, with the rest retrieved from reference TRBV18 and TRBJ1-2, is NAGVMQNPRHLVRRRGQEARLRCSPMKGHSHVYWYRQLPEEGLKFMVYLQKENIIDESGMPKERFSAEFPKEGPSILRIQQVVRGDSAAYFCASSRNRGDLANYGYTFGSGTRLTVV.

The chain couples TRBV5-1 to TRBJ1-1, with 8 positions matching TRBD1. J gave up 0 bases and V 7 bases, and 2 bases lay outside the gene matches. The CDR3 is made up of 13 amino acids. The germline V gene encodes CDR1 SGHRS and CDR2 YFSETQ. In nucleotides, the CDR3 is TGCGCCAGCCAGGGGGCCCTGAACACTGAAGCTTTCTTT. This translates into CASQGALNTEAFF.

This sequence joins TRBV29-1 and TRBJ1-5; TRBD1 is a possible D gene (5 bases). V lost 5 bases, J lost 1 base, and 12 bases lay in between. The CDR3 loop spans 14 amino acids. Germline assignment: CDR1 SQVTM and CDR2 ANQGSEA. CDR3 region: CSVRSGDSNQPQHF. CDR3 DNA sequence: TGCAGCGTTCGGAGCGGGGACAGCAATCAGCCCCAGCATTTT.

The CDR3 DNA reads TGTGCCAGCAGTGAAGCGGGGGGAACTCAAGAGACCCAGTACTTC. This codes for CASSEAGGTQETQYF. The gene calls are TRBV6-1 and TRBJ2-5, with a possible D match to TRBD2 (6 bases). Germline CDR1 MNHNS, CDR2 SASEGT. V was clipped by 0 bases and J by 2 bases, with 10 bases between them. The CDR3 is made up of 15 amino acids.

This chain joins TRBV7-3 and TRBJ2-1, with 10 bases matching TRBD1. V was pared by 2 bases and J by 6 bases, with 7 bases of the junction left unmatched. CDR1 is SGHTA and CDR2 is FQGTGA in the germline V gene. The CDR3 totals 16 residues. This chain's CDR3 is CASSLDRGPLLNEQFF. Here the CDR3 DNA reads TGTGCCAGCAGCTTAGACAGGGGGCCCCTCCTCAATGAGCAGTTCTTC.

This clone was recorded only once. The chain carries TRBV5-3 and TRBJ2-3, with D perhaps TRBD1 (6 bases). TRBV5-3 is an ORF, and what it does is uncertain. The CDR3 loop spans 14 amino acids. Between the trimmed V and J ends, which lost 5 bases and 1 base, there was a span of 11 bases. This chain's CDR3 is CARRVAGGTDTQYF. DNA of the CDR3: TGTGCCAGAAGAGTGGCAGGGGGCACAGATACGCAGTATTTT.

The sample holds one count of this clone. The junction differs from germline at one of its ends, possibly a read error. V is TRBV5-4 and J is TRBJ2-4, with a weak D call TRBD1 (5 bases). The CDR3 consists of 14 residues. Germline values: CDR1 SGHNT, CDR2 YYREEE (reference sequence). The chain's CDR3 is CASSLQTAQNIQYF. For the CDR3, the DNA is TGTGCCAGCAGCTTACAGACAGCCCAAAACATTCAGTACTTC.

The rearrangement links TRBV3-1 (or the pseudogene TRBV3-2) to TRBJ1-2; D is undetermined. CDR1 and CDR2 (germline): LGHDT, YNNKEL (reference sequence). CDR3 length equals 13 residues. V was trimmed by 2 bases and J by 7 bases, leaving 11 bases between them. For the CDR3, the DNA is TGTGCCAGCAGCCAATCAACCCGGGGTGGCTACACCTTC. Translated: CASSQSTRGGYTF.

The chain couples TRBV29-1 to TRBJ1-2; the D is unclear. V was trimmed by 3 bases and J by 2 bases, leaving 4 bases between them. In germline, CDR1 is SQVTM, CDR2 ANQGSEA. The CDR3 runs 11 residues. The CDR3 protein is CSVEGNYGYTF. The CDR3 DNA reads TGCAGCGTTGAGGGCAACTATGGCTACACCTTC.

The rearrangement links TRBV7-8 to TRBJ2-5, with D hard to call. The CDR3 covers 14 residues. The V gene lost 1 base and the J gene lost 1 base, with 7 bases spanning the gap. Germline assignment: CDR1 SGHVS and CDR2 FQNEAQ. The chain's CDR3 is CASSLVLPQETQYF. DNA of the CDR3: TGTGCCAGCAGCTTAGTACTCCCCCAAGAGACCCAGTACTTC.

DNA of the CDR3: TGTGCCAGCTCACCAAGCAGGGATGGGCCCCAGCATTTT. Its translation is CASSPSRDGPQHF. The gene calls are TRBV18 and TRBJ1-5; D is perhaps TRBD1 (5 bases). The germline CDR1 and CDR2 sequences are KGHSH and LQKENI. V gave up 2 bases and J gave up 9 bases, with 11 bases separating them. The CDR3 runs 13 residues.

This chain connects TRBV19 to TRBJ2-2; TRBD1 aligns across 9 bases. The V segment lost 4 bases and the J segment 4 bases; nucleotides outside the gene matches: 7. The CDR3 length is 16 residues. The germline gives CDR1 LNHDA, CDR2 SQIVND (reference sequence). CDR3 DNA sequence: TGTGCCAGTAGTAAAAACAGGGGGCTAGGCACCGGGGAGCTGTTTTTT. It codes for CASSKNRGLGTGELFF.

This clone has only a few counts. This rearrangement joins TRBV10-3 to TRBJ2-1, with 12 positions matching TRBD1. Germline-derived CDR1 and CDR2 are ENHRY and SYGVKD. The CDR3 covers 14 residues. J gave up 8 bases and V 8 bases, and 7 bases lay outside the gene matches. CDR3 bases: TGTGCCATCTTGGGGACAGGGGGCGGCCATGAGCAGTTCTTC. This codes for CAILGTGGGHEQFF.

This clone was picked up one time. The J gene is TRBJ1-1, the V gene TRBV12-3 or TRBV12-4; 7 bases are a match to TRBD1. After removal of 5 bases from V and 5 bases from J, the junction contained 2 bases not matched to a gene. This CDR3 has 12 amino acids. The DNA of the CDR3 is TGTGCCAGCAGTCCGACAGGGACTGAAGCTTTCTTT. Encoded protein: CASSPTGTEAFF.

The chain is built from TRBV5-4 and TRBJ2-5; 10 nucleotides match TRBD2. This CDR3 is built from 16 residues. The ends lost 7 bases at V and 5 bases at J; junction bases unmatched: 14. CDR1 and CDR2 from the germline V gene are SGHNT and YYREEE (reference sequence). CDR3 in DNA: TGTGCCAGCTCACCAACCAGCGGGGGGGCCCTGGAGACCCAGTACTTC. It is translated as CASSPTSGGALETQYF.